The sequence of this T cell receptor (beta chain) was determined in a study of CXCR3-negative and CXCR3-positive naive CD8 T cells (dated by TCRdb to between 2018 and 2021). Notes on the research overall: In total, some 140 million TRB reads were obtained, corresponding to roughly 1.5 +/- 0.3 million reads per library. Diversity and physicochemical repertoire analyses covered under twelve donors pooled from two independent experiments. For the TRBV-TRBJ cluster analysis, the naive subsets came from a handful of donors, while the memory cells came from 3 donors. Broad study findings and their caveats: TRB CDR3s from CXCR3-positive naive cells showed higher hydrophobicity (lower Kidera factor 4), lower energy, and higher strength and volume indices than CXCR3-negative naive cells. Similar TRBV-TRBJ usage was shown by naive CXCR3-negative and CXCR3-positive cells from the same donor, whereas distinct patterns were shown by memory cells. Comparably high repertoire diversity was found in both naive subsets, whereas much lower repertoire diversity was found in memory CD8+ T cells. Because CXCR3 expression was partially decreased after cryopreservation, freshly isolated PBMCs were used for most assays. Because surface CD5, which is linked to self-reactivity in mice, was comparable between the naive subsets, TCR interaction strength was also inferred from TRB CDR3 physicochemical properties.

Comment on this clonotype: No antigen is known for it.

TCRdb records NextSeq 550 as the sequencer. The Human TCR Profiling Kit (MiLaboratory) was used to prepare UMI-labeled 5' RACE TRB cDNA libraries. cDNA synthesis used the entire amount of extracted RNA, and PCR amplification then used the entire amount of cDNA produced. The libraries were made side by side, with each library going through the same number of PCR cycles. As for the original processing: With a minimum of two reads required per UMI, MIGEC and MiXCR pulled out about 52,000 +/- 9,100 unique UMI-labeled TRB cDNA molecules from each library. Each library averaged 40,000 +/- 10,000 functional in-frame TRB CDR3 nucleotide clonotypes without stop codons. After downsampling to 5000 UMI-labeled TRB molecules per sample, diversity metrics, including normalized Shannon-Wiener and Chao1, were computed in VDJtools. Clonotype-size-weighted physicochemical properties of the central five CDR3 residues (interaction energy, strength, volume and Kidera factor 4) were computed in VDJtools. Each CDR3 protein sequence appears as one entry after TCRdb reprocessed the reads, and no DNA is included. These V and J calls derive from TCRdb rather than the authors' analysis. This specimen's table enumerates thousands of distinct CDR3 sequences. 1.7% of the sample lies in the top ten.

The CDR3, cysteine through phenylalanine, is 12 amino acids long. No DNA is given. Looking up the germline V gene (reference sequence) yields CDR1 PRHDT and CDR2 FYEKMQ. Each CD8+ T cell subset was flow-sorted in triplicate, and around 300,000 cells per subset were placed directly into RLT lysis buffer. Naive CD8+ T cells were defined stringently as CD45RO-CCR7+CD27+CD95- to exclude memory contaminants. Peripheral blood mononuclear cells were isolated from buffy coats using standard density gradient centrifugation. Naive CXCR3-negative and CXCR3-positive CD8+ T cells were flow-sorted on a FACSAria III. An RNeasy Mini Kit was used to extract total RNA from the sorted cells.

The rearranged segments are TRBV13 and TRBJ2-2. The sequence came from a human donor in good health. Some clones in this sample may be carry-over from other donors' samples. The sequencing input was naive CXCR3+ CD8+ T cells from blood. The cell subset or site tag for this specimen amounts to: CD45RO-CCR7+CD27+CD95- naive CD8+ T cells expressing CXCR3 (TNR3+). CDR3 protein: CASSLMAGELFF.